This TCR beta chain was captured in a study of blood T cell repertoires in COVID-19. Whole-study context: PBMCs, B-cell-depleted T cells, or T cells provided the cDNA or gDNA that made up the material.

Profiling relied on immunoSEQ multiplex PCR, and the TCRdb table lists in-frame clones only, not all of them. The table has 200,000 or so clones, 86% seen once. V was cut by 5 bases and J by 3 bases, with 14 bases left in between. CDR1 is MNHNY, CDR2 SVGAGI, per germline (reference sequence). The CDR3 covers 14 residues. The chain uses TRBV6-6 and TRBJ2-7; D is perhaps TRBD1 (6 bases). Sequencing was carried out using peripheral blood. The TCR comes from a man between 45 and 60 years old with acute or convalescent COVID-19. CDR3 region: CASSPRQAGYEQYF. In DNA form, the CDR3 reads TGTGCCAGCAGTCCCAGACAGGCAGGCTACGAGCAGTACTTC.